Listed here are 26 T cell receptor beta chains from one sample, sequenced in a study of blood T cell repertoires in COVID-19. Assay used: immunoSEQ multiplex PCR; TCRdb lists only in-frame clones, some missing. The repertoire holds 60,000 to 80,000 clones, with 85% as singletons. Sequencing was done on a sample of peripheral blood. These receptors were obtained from a man aged 50-60 years with acute or convalescent COVID-19.

The rearrangement uses TRBV9 and TRBJ2-3; 10 bases align to TRBD1. V lost 9 bases, J lost 1 base, and 8 bases stayed unmatched. The CDR3 consists of 15 residues. Germline CDR1 and CDR2: SGDLS and YYNGEE. The CDR3 is CANTPGQGCTDTQYF. In DNA form, the CDR3 reads TGTGCCAATACCCCGGGACAGGGGTGCACAGATACGCAGTATTTT.

The chain carries TRBV6-5 and TRBJ1-1; the D gene is possibly TRBD1 (6 bases). V dropped 6 bases and J dropped 3 bases, with 11 bases sitting between them. The germline CDR1 and CDR2 sequences are MNHEY and SVGAGI. CDR3 size: 13 residues. The DNA of the CDR3 is TGTGCCAGCAGGGCAACAGGGTACACTGAAGCTTTCTTT. Translated, it gives CASRATGYTEAFF.

This clone was counted between two and nine times. V and J are TRBV23-1 and TRBJ2-7; 7 bases are a match to TRBD2. TRBV23-1 is marked as an open reading frame, function uncertain. The CDR3 runs 14 residues. With V trimmed by 2 bases and J by 4 bases, 5 bases remained unmatched. DNA of the CDR3: TGCGCCAGCAGTCAACCCCTGGGGGGGTACGAGCAGTACTTC. Translating gives CASSQPLGGYEQYF.

The CDR3 loop is CASSQDFWQAGETQYF. CDR3 DNA: TGTGCCAGCAGCCAAGATTTTTGGCAGGCTGGAGAGACCCAGTACTTC. The gene calls are TRBV4-2 and TRBJ2-5, with D unclear. The CDR3 has 16 residues. The V end lost 0 bases, the J end lost 4 bases, and 15 bases lay between the germline ends. The V gene's germline CDR1 is LGHNA and CDR2 YNFKEQ.

The chain is built from TRBV24-1 and TRBJ2-2; 8 bases line up with TRBD2. Trimming removed 9 bases from V and 5 bases from J; junction bases left unmatched: 7. The CDR3 loop spans 14 amino acids. The germline gives CDR1 KGHDR, CDR2 SFDVKD. This CDR3 is CATSERGWTGELFF. CDR3 DNA: TGTGCCACCTCCGAGCGGGGGTGGACCGGGGAGCTGTTTTTT.

The J gene is TRBJ1-2, the V gene TRBV7-2; tentative D call: TRBD1 (6 bases). The V gene's germline CDR1 is SGHTA and CDR2 FQGNSA. The CDR3 runs to 13 residues. The V end was cut by 6 bases, the J end by 8 bases, with 16 bases between. The CDR3 DNA reads TGTGCCAGCAGGTCGGGACAACCCGAGGGCTACACCTTC. Protein sequence: CASRSGQPEGYTF.

This clone was observed a handful of times. The J gene is TRBJ1-4, the V gene TRBV3-1 (or the pseudogene TRBV3-2); D unclear. V was cut by 0 bases and J by 10 bases, with 15 bases left in between. The CDR3 covers 15 residues. CDR1 and CDR2 (germline): LGHDT, YNNKEL (reference sequence). As DNA, the CDR3 is TGTGCCAGCAGCCAAGATACGAGGCCGGAGGCAAAACTGTTTTTT. It translates to CASSQDTRPEAKLFF.

This sequence joins TRBV19 and TRBJ2-3; D remains unclear. Per the germline V gene, CDR1 is LNHDA and CDR2 is SQIVND (reference sequence). The CDR3 is made up of 14 amino acids. V gave up 4 bases and J gave up 1 base, with 9 bases separating them. CDR3 nucleotide sequence: TGTGCCAGTAGTAAGATGGTAGGCACAGATACGCAGTATTTT. Translated, it gives CASSKMVGTDTQYF.

The genes are TRBV6-2 or TRBV6-3 and TRBJ2-1; TRBD1 matches at 9 bases. Germline trimming cut 4 bases from V and 3 bases from J; bases unmatched to any gene: 7. The germline CDR1 and CDR2 sequences are MNHEY and SVGEGT. The length of the CDR3 is 16 residues. The CDR3 DNA follows: TGTGCCAGCAGTTGGGACAGGGAGCTTTACTACAATGAGCAGTTCTTC. Encoded protein: CASSWDRELYYNEQFF.

The chain combines TRBV10-3 with TRBJ1-6; no clear D gene. Germline CDR1 reads ENHRY; CDR2 reads SYGVKD. Between the trimmed V and J ends, which lost 7 bases and 7 bases, there was a span of 11 bases. CDR3 length: 13 residues. The CDR3 DNA reads TGTGCCATCAACGGGGAACCGAATTCACCCCTCCACTTT. Amino acid sequence: CAINGEPNSPLHF.

The chain joins TRBV4-1 to TRBJ2-4; perhaps TRBD2 as D (5 bases). V dropped 1 base and J dropped 3 bases, with 10 bases sitting between them. The CDR3 has 15 residues. Germline-derived CDR1 and CDR2 are MGHRA and YSYEKL. For the CDR3, the DNA is TGCGCCAGCAGCCAAGGGCCCGGGGACAAAAACATTCAGTACTTC. Translated: CASSQGPGDKNIQYF.

Here the CDR3 DNA reads TGTGCCAGCAGCGGGGACTATAGCGACGAGCAGTACTTC. Residues: CASSGDYSDEQYF. This rearrangement joins TRBV7-9 to TRBJ2-7; TRBD2 matches 7 bases. Trimming removed 5 bases from V and 5 bases from J; junction bases left unmatched: 6. This CDR3 comprises 13 residues. Germline CDR1 reads SEHNR; CDR2 reads FQNEAQ (reference sequence).

The chain has TRBV24-1 and TRBJ2-7; 9 bases line up with TRBD1. CDR1 KGHDR and CDR2 SFDVKD come from the germline V gene. The V gene end was trimmed by 1 base and the J gene end by 2 bases; junction bases not matched to a gene: 2. CDR3 size: 15 residues. CDR3 nucleotides: TGTGCCACCAGTGATTTTCGACAGGGGGCCTACGAGCAGTACTTC. It yields the protein CATSDFRQGAYEQYF.

V usage is TRBV4-2 and J usage is TRBJ1-2, with D maybe TRBD1 (6 bases). The CDR3 consists of 18 residues. V was shortened by 0 bases and J by 8 bases, with 25 bases between the two germline ends. Germline lookup yields CDR1 LGHNA and CDR2 YNFKEQ. The CDR3: CASSQDPQGLYFNRGYTF. The CDR3 DNA reads as TGTGCCAGCAGCCAAGACCCGCAGGGGCTTTATTTCAACCGGGGCTACACCTTC.

The chain joins TRBV29-1 to TRBJ2-1; 9 bases align to TRBD2. This CDR3 has 13 residues. CDR1 and CDR2 (germline): SQVTM, ANQGSEA. The V gene end was trimmed by 6 bases and the J gene end by 9 bases; junction bases not matched to a gene: 9. The CDR3 here is CSVSGTSYGEQFF. CDR3 sequence (DNA): TGCAGCGTCAGTGGGACTAGCTACGGTGAGCAGTTCTTC.

V and J are TRBV2 and TRBJ2-3; the D is unclear. The germline V gene has CDR1 SNHLY and CDR2 FYNNEI. This CDR3 region has 14 residues. Deletions cut 5 bases from V and 2 bases from J, with 11 bases between. This CDR3 reads CASSILESTDTQYF. CDR3 nucleotides: TGTGCCAGCAGTATCCTAGAGTCCACAGATACGCAGTATTTT.

The chain has TRBV9 and TRBJ2-3; D unresolved. This CDR3 is 16 amino acids long. Germline CDR1 is SGDLS and CDR2 is YYNGEE. The V gene lost 3 bases and the J gene lost 6 bases, with 20 bases spanning the gap. CDR3 nucleotide sequence: TGTGCCAGCAGCGCCTCCATCCTTGGAGTCTGGGATACGCAGTATTTT. Its protein is CASSASILGVWDTQYF.

The gene calls are TRBV7-8 and TRBJ1-1, with a tentative D call TRBD1 (5 bases). This CDR3 contains 14 residues. CDR1 and CDR2 (germline): SGHVS, FQNEAQ. V was trimmed by 5 bases and J by 7 bases, leaving 17 bases between them. CDR3 nucleotide sequence: TGTGCCAGCAGCCCTATCCAGGGCTTGCTTGAAGCTTTCTTT. Translation gives CASSPIQGLLEAFF.

The chain recombines TRBV6-6 with TRBJ2-3, with 9 bases identical to TRBD2. From germline, CDR1 is MNHNY and CDR2 SVGAGI (reference sequence). The CDR3 length is 16 residues. V lost 5 bases to trimming and J lost 2 bases; unmatched junction nucleotides: 8. CDR3 DNA sequence: TGTGCCAGCAGTCCCCCTGCGGGGGGGCCCACAGATACGCAGTATTTT. Translation: CASSPPAGGPTDTQYF.

V usage is TRBV6-5 and J usage is TRBJ1-2, with a tentative D call TRBD1 (5 bases). V gave up 5 bases and J gave up 4 bases, with 11 bases separating them. CDR3 length: 13 amino acids. Germline V gene sequence: CDR1 MNHEY, CDR2 SVGAGI. CDR3 sequence reads: CASSRQPIYGYTF. CDR3 in DNA: TGTGCCAGCAGTAGACAGCCTATCTATGGCTACACCTTC.

The V gene is TRBV7-9, the J gene TRBJ2-7; 9 nucleotides agree with TRBD1. CDR1 is SEHNR and CDR2 is FQNEAQ in the germline V gene (reference sequence). The CDR3 runs to 14 residues. After removal of 4 bases from V and 5 bases from J, the junction contained 6 bases not matched to a gene. This chain's CDR3 is CASSSGQGVHEQYF. The CDR3 DNA is TGTGCCAGCAGCTCGGGACAGGGTGTCCACGAGCAGTACTTC.

This clone was counted ten times or more. Other DNA sequences in the same sample also yield this CDR3. The rearrangement links TRBV27 to TRBJ2-1; a possible D gene is TRBD1 (6 bases). V lost 2 bases, J lost 4 bases, and 6 bases lay in between. CDR3 length equals 13 residues. Germline values: CDR1 MNHEY, CDR2 SMNVEV (reference sequence). CDR3 nucleotide sequence: TGTGCCAGCAGTTTAGGACAGTACAATGAGCAGTTCTTC. As protein: CASSLGQYNEQFF.

This clone was picked up one time. This chain joins TRBV2 and TRBJ1-6; no definite D call. The CDR3 spans 15 residues. The germline V gene encodes CDR1 SNHLY and CDR2 FYNNEI. Deletions cut 8 bases from V and 1 base from J, with 12 bases between. The CDR3 DNA reads TGTGCCAGCCAGGATCGAGGGTCCTATAATTCACCCCTCCACTTT. This gives the protein CASQDRGSYNSPLHF.

The chain employs TRBV7-2 and TRBJ2-5, with TRBD1 as a possible D gene (6 bases). The length of the CDR3 is 14 residues. Trimming stripped 0 bases from V and 5 bases from J, with 10 bases between. Germline V lookup: CDR1 SGHTA, CDR2 FQGNSA. The CDR3: CASSLAAGVETQYF. The CDR3 DNA reads as TGTGCCAGCAGCTTAGCGGCAGGGGTCGAGACCCAGTACTTC. The full variable domain, in which reference TRBV7-2 and TRBJ2-5 provide the parts outside the CDR3, is GAGVSQSPSNKVTEKGKDVELRCDPISGHTALYWYRQSLGQGLEFLIYFQGNSAPDKSGLPSDRFSAERTGGSVSTLTIQRTQQEDSAVYLCASSLAAGVETQYFGPGTRLLVL.

The gene calls are TRBV9 and TRBJ2-3, with 9 bases identical to TRBD1. Germline CDR1 reads SGDLS; CDR2 reads YYNGEE. There are 15 residues in the CDR3. V shed 3 bases and J 5 bases; nucleotides not matched to a gene: 7. For the CDR3, the DNA is TGTGCCAGCAGCGCCCGGACAGGGGAGGGAGATACGCAGTATTTT. Translating it yields CASSARTGEGDTQYF.

J is TRBJ2-3 and V is TRBV27, with D uncertain. The V end was cut by 5 bases, the J end by 0 bases, with 12 bases between. Germline CDR1 MNHEY, CDR2 SMNVEV (reference sequence). The CDR3 totals 15 residues. DNA for the CDR3: TGTGCCAGCAGTCCGGAGACCTCTAGCACAGATACGCAGTATTTT. Amino acid sequence: CASSPETSSTDTQYF.